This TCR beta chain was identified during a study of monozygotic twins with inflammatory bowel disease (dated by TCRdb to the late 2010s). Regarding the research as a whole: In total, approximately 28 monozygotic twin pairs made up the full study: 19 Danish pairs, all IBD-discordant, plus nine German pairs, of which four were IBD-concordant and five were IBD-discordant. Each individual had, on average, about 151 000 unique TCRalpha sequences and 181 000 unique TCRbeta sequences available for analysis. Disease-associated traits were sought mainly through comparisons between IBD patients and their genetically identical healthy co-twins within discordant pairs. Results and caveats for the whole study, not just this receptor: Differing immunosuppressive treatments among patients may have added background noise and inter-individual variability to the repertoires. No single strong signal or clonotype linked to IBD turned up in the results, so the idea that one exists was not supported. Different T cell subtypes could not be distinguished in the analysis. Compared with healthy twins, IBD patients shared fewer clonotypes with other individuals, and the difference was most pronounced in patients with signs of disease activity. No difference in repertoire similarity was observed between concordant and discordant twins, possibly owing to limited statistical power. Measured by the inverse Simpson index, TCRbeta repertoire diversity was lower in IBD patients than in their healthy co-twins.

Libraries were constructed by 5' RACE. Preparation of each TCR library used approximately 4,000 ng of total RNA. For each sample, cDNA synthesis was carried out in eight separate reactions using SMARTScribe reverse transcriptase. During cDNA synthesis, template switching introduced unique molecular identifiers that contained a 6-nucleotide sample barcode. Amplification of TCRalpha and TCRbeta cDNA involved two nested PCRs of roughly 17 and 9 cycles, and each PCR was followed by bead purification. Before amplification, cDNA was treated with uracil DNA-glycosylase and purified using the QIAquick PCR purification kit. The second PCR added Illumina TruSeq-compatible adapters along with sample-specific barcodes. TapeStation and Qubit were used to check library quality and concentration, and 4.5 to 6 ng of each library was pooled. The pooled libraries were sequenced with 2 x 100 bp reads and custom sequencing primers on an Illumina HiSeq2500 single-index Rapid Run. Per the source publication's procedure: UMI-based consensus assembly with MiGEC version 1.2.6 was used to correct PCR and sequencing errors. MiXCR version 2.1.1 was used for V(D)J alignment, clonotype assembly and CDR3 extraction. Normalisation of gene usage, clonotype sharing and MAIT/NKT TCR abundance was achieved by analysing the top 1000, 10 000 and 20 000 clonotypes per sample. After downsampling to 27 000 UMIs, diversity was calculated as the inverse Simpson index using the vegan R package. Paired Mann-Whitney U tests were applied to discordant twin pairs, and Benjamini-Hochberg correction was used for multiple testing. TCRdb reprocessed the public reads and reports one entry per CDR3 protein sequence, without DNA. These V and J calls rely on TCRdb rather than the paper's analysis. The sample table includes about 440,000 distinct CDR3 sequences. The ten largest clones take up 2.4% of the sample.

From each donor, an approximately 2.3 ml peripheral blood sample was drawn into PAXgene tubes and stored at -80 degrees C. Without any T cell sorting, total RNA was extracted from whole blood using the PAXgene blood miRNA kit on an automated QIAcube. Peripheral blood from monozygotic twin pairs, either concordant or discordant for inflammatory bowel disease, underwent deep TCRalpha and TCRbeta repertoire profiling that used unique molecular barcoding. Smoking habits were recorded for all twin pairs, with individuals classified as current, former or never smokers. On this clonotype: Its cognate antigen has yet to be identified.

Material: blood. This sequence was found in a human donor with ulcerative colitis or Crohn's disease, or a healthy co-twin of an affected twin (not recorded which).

The CDR3 here reads CASSSRTSGGVSTDTQYF. The rearranged segments are TRBV5-5 and TRBJ2-3; TCRdb picks TRBD2, but there is no DNA to check that call. The CDR3 runs 18 amino acids, cysteine and phenylalanine included. The DNA sequence is not available. Sequences SGHKS (CDR1) and YYEKEE (CDR2) are obtained from the germline V gene (reference sequence).